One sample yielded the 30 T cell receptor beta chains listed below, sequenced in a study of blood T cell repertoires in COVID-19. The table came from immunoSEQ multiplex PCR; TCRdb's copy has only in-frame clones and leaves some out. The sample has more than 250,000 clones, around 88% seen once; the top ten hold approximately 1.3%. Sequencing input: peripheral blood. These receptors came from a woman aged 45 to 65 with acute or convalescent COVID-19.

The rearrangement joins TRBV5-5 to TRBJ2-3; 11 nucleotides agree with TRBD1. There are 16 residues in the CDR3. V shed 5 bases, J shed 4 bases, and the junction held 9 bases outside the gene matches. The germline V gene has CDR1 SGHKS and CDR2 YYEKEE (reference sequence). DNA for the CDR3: TGTGCCAGCAGAGGGGACAGGGGGTACCAGGCAGATACGCAGTATTTT. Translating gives CASRGDRGYQADTQYF. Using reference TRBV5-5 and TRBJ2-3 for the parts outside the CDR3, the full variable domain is DAGVTQSPTHLIKTRGQQVTLRCSPISGHKSVSWYQQVLGQGPQFIFQYYEKEERGRGNFPDRFSARQFPNYSSELNVNALLLGDSALYLCASRGDRGYQADTQYFGPGTRLTVL.

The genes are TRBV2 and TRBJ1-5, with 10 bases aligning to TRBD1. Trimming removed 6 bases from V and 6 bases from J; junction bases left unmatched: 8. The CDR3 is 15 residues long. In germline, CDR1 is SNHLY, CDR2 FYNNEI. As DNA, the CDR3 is TGTGCCAGCAGGTACCCGGGACAGGGGAGTCAGCCCCAGCATTTT. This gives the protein CASRYPGQGSQPQHF.

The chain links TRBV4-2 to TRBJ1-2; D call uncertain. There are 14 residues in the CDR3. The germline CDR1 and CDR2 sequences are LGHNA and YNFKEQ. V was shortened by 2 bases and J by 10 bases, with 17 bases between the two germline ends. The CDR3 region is CASSQRSGLLAYTF. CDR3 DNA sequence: TGTGCCAGCAGCCAACGGTCCGGATTATTAGCCTACACCTTC.

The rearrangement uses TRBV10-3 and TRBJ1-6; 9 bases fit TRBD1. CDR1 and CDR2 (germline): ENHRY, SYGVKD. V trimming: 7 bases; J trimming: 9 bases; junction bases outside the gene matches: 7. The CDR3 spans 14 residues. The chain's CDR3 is CAITDDRGFSPLHF. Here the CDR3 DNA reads TGTGCCATCACCGATGACAGGGGGTTTTCACCCCTCCACTTT.

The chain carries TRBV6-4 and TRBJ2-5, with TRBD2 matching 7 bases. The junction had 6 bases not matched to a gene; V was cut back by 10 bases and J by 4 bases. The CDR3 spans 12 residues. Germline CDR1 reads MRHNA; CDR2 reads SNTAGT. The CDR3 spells CATLSGGETQYF. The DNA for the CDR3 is TGTGCCACCCTCTCGGGGGGAGAGACCCAGTACTTC.

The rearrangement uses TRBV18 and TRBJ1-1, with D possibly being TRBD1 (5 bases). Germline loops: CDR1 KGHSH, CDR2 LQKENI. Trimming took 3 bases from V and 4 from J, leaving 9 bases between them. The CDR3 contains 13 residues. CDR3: CASSPAGPTEAFF. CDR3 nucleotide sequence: TGTGCCAGCTCACCGGCAGGGCCCACTGAAGCTTTCTTT. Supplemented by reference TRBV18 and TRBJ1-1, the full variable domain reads NAGVMQNPRHLVRRRGQEARLRCSPMKGHSHVYWYRQLPEEGLKFMVYLQKENIIDESGMPKERFSAEFPKEGPSILRIQQVVRGDSAAYFCASSPAGPTEAFFGQGTRLTVV.

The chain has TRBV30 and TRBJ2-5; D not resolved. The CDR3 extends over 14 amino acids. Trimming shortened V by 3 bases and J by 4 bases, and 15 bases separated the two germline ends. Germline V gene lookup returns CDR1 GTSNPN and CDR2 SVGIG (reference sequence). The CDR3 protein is CAWSVPGSRETQYF. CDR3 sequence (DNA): TGTGCCTGGAGCGTCCCCGGGTCCCGAGAGACCCAGTACTTC.

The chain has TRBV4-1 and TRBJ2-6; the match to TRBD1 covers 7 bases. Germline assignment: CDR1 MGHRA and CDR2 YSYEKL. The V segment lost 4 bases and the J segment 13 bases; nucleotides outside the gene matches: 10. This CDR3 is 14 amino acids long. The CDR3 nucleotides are TGCGCCAGCAGCCTCGGACAGGCCTCAGAGGTCCTGACTTTC. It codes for CASSLGQASEVLTF.

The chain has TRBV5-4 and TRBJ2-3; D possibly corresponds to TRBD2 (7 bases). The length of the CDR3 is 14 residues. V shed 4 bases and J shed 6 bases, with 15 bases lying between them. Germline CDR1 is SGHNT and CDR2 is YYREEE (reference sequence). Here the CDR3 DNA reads TGTGCCAGCAGCCTCCGGGGGGCAGGTGATACGCAGTATTTT. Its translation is CASSLRGAGDTQYF. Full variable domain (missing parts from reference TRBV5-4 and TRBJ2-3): ETGVTQSPTHLIKTRGQQVTLRCSSQSGHNTVSWYQQALGQGPQFIFQYYREEENGRGNFPPRFSGLQFPNYSSELNVNALELDDSALYLCASSLRGAGDTQYFGPGTRLTVL.

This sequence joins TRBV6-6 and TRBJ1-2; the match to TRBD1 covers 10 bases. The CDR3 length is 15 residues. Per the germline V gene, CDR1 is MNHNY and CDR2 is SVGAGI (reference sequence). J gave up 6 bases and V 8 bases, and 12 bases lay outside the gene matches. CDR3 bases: TGTGCCAGCCGGGGGACAGGGGCCCGAAGAGATGGCTACACCTTC. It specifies CASRGTGARRDGYTF.

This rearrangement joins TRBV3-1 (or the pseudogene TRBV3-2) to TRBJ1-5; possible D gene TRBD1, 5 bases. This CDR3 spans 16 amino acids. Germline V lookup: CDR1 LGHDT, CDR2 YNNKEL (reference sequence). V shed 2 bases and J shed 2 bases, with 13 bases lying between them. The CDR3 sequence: CASSQNGGRGNQPQHF. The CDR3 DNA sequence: TGTGCCAGCAGCCAAAATGGGGGGAGAGGCAATCAGCCCCAGCATTTT.

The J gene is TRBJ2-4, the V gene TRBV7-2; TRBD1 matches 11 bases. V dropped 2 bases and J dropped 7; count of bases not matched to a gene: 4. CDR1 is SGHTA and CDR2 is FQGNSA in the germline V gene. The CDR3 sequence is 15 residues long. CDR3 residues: CASSLRDRGWNIQYF. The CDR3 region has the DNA TGTGCCAGCAGCTTAAGGGACAGGGGGTGGAACATTCAGTACTTC.

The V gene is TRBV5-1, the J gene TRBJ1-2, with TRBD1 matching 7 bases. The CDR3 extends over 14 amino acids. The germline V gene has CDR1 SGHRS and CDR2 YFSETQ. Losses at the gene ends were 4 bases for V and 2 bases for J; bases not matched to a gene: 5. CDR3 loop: CASSPGGGNYGYTF. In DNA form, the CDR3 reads TGCGCCAGCAGCCCCGGAGGGGGCAACTATGGCTACACCTTC.

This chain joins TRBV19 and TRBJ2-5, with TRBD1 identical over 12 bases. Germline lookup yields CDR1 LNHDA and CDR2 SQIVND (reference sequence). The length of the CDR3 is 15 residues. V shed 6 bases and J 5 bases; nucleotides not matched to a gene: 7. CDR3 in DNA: TGTGCCAGTAGCCCGGGACAGGGGGCCCGGGAGACCCAGTACTTC. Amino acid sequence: CASSPGQGARETQYF. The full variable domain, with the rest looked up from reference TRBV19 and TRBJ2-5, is DGGITQSPKYLFRKEGQNVTLSCEQNLNHDAMYWYRQDPGQGLRLIYYSQIVNDFQKGDIAEGYSVSREKKESFPLTVTSAQKNPTAFYLCASSPGQGARETQYFGPGTRLLVL.

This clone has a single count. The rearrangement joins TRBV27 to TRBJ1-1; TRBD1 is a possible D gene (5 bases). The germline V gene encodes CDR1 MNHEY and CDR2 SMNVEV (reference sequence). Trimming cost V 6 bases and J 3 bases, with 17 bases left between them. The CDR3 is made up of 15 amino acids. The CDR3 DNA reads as TGTGCCAGCAGCTCAATGCTACAGGAGTACACTGAAGCTTTCTTT. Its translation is CASSSMLQEYTEAFF.

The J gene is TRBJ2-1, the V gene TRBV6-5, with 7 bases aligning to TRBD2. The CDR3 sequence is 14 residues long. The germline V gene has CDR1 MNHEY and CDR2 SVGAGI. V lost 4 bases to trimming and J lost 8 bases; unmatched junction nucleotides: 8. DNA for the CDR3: TGTGCCAGCAGTTCGGGGGGTGGGTTCCATGAGCAGTTCTTC. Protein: CASSSGGGFHEQFF.

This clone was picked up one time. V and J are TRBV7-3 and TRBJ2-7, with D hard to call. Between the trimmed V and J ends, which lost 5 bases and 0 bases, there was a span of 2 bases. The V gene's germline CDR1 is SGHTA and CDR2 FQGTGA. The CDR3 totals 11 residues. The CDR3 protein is CASSRSYEQYF. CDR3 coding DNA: TGTGCCAGCAGCCGCTCCTACGAGCAGTACTTC. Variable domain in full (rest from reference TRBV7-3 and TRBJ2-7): GAGVSQTPSNKVTEKGKYVELRCDPISGHTALYWYRQSLGQGPEFLIYFQGTGAADDSGLPNDRFFAVRPEGSVSTLKIQRTERGDSAVYLCASSRSYEQYFGPGTRLTVT.

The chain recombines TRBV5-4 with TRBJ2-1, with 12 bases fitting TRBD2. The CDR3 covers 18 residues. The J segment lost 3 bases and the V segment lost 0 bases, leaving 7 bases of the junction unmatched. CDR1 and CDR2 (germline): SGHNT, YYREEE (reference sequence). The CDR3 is CASSLDYGTSGFYNEQFF. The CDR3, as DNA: TGTGCCAGCAGCTTGGATTATGGGACTAGCGGGTTCTACAATGAGCAGTTCTTC.

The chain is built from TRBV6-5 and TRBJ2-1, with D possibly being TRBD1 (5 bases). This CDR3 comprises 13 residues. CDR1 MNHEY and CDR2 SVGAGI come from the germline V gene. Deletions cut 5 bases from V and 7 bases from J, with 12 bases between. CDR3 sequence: CASSPRTNNEQFF. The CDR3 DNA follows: TGTGCCAGCAGTCCCCGGACAAATAATGAGCAGTTCTTC.

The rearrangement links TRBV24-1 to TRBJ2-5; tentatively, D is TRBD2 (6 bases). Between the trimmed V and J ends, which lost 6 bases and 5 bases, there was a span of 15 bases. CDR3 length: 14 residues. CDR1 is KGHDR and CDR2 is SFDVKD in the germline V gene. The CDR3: CATSTPDYQETQYF. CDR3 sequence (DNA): TGTGCCACCAGTACCCCGGACTATCAGGAGACCCAGTACTTC.

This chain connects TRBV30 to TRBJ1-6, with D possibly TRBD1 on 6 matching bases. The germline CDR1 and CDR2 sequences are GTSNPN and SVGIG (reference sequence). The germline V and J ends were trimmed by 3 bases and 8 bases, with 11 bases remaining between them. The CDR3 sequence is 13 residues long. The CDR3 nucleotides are TGTGCCTGGAGGTCCAGGGGTGATTCACCCCTCCACTTT. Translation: CAWRSRGDSPLHF.

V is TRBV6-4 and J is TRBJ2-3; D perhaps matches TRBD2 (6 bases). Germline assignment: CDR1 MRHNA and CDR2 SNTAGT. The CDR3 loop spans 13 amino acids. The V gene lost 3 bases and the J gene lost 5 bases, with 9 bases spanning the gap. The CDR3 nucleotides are TGTGCCAGCAGTGAGGTGGGGGGAGATACGCAGTATTTT. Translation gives CASSEVGGDTQYF.

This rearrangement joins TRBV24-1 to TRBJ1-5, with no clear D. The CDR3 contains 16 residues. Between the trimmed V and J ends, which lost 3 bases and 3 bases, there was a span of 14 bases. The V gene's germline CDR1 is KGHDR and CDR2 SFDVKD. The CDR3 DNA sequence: TGTGCCACCAGTGATGACACGGTACGGAACAATCAGCCCCAGCATTTT. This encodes CATSDDTVRNNQPQHF.

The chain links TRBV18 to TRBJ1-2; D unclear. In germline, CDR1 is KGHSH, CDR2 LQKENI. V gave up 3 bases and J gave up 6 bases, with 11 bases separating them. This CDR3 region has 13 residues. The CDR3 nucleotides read TGTGCCAGCTCACCGACCACAGACAATGGCTACACCTTC. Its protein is CASSPTTDNGYTF.

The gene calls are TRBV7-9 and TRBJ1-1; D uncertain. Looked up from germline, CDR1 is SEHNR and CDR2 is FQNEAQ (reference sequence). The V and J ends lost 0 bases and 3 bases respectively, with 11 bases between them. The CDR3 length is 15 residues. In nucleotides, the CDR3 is TGTGCCAGCAGCTTAGCAAAGGCCGGGGACACTGAAGCTTTCTTT. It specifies CASSLAKAGDTEAFF.

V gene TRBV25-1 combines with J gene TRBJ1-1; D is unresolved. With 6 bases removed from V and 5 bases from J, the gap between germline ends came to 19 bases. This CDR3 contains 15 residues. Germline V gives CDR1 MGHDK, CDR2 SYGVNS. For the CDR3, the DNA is TGTGCCAGCAGGGGCTCGGGAGGGAAGCGGACTGAAGCTTTCTTT. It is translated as CASRGSGGKRTEAFF.

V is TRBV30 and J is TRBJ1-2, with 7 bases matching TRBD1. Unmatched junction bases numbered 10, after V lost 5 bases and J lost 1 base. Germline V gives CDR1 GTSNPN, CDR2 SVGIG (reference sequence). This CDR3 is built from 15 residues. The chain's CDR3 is CAWAVPGQNNYGYTF. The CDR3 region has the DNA TGTGCCTGGGCAGTTCCGGGACAGAATAACTATGGCTACACCTTC.

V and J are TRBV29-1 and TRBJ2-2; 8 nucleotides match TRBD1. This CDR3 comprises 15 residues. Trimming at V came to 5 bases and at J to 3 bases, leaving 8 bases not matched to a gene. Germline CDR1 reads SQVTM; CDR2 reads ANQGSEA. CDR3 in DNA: TGCAGCGTTCAATCGCAGGGACAGGACACCGGGGAGCTGTTTTTT. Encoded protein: CSVQSQGQDTGELFF.

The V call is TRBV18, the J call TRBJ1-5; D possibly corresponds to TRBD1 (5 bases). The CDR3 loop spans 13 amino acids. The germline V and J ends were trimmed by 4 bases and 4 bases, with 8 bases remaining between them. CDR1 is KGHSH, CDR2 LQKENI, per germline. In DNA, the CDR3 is TGTGCCAGCTCACTCGACAGTAATCAGCCCCAGCATTTT. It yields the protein CASSLDSNQPQHF.

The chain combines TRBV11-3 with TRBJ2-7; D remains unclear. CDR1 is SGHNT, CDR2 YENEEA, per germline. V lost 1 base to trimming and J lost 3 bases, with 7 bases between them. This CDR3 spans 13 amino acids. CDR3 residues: CASSLGGDYEQYF. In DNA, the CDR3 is TGTGCCAGCAGCTTAGGTGGAGACTACGAGCAGTACTTC.